This T cell receptor beta chain was identified during a study of blood T cells in healthy people across ages. Overall study findings and caveats: The study found more naive CD4+ cells and higher diversity in long-lived than aged donors. Naive T cell percentage strongly correlated with TCR beta diversity. Nothing was known about donor CMV status, and this possibly confounded expanded clonotype changes.

A second PCR, run for 7 to 11 cycles, used a sample-barcoded 5' primer plus a J-beta primer mix. Unique molecular identifiers of 12 random nucleotides labeled each cDNA. TCRdb passed the 5' RACE reads through MiXCR, listing each CDR3 protein once. This sample has 600,000 to 850,000 distinct CDR3 sequences, with more than 40% found just once. As to this clonotype: Its antigen remains unknown.

This CDR3 spans 16 amino acids. The junction had 14 bases not matched to a gene; V was cut back by 7 bases and J by 2 bases. Germline-derived CDR1 and CDR2 are MNHEY and SVGAGI. The chain uses TRBV6-5 and TRBJ2-7; TRBD2 aligns across 7 bases. The sequence was collected from a woman aged 60-75 years in good health. Sequences were obtained from blood. CDR3 sequence (DNA): TGTGCCAGCAAAACAACGGGGACGGGGAGGGCCTACGAGCAGTACTTC. This codes for CASKTTGTGRAYEQYF.